This T cell receptor (beta chain) is drawn from a study of blood T cell repertoires in COVID-19. On the study more broadly: T cells, B-cell-depleted T cells, or PBMCs provided the cDNA or gDNA that served as material.

In the original processing: Amplification with reference gene primers provided the estimates of nucleated cell counts. TCRdb's table, derived via immunoSEQ multiplex PCR, lists solely in-frame clones and lacks some. That table furnishes V, J and clone size, whereas the DNA furnished D and trimming. This sample has 290,000 or so clones, with about 89% found just once. The study assigned cohorts using participant-reported clinical history. This clone showed up just once. The CDR3 sequence is 16 residues long. CDR1 is MGHDK and CDR2 is SYGVNS in the germline V gene. The V gene lost 8 bases and the J gene lost 4 bases, with 21 bases spanning the gap.

This receptor was taken from a woman under 30 who had recovered from COVID-19. Sequencing used PBMCs or T cells enriched from blood (not recorded which). This rearrangement joins TRBV25-1 to TRBJ2-1; weak D call: TRBD2 (7 bases). The CDR3 here is CASPGGPNWVYNEQFF. Here the CDR3 DNA reads TGTGCCAGCCCCGGGGGGCCCAACTGGGTATACAATGAGCAGTTCTTC.